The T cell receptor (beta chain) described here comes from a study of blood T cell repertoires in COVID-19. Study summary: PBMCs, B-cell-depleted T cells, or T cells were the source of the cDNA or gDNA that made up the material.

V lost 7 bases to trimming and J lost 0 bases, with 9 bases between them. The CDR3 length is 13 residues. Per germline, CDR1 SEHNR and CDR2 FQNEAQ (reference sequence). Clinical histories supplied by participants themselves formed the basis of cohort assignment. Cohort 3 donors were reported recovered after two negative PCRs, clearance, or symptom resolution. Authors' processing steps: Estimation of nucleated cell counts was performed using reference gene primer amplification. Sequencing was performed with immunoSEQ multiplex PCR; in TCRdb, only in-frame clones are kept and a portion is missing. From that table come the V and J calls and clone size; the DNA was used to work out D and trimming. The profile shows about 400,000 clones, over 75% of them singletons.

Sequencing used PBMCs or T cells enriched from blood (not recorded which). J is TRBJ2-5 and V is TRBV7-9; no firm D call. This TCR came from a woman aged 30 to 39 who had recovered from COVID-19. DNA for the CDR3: TGTGCCAGCATGGAACAGAACCAAGAGACCCAGTACTTC. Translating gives CASMEQNQETQYF.